The sequence of this T cell receptor beta chain was determined in a study of cytomegalovirus exposure and HLA in healthy donors. Whole-study results and caveats: More clonal expansion characterized HLA-associated TCR beta chains than equally common others in a later analysis.

CDR1 is SNHLY, CDR2 FYNNEI, per germline. J was trimmed by 2 bases and V by 2 bases; bases with no gene match: 14. CDR3 size: 18 residues. Primers included in the PCR were 60 Vbeta and 13 Jbeta primers. The assay was immunoSEQ multiplex PCR, and TCRdb's table has in-frame clones only and misses some. The sample gives under 200,000 clones, roughly two thirds of which show up once; about 5% is in the top ten. Samples came from healthy bone marrow donors. This clone was seen a handful of times. Its matching antigen is unknown. Sample: PBMCs. The chain is built from TRBV2 and TRBJ1-2; the match to TRBD1 covers 7 bases. The TCR comes from a woman aged 18-29 years in good health and CMV-seropositive. DNA of the CDR3: TGTGCCAGCAGTGAAATTGGGGACAGTGGCCCTGGGAACTATGGCTACACCTTC. Protein sequence: CASSEIGDSGPGNYGYTF.